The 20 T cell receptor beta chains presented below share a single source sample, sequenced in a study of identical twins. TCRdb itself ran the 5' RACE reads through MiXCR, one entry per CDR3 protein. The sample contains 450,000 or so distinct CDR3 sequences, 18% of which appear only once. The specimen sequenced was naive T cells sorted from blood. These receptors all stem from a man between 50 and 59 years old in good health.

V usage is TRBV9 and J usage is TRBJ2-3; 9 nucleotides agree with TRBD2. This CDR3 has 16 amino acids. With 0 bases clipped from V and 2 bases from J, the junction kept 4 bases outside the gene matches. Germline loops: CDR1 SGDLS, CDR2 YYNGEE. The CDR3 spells CASSVEAGGNTDTQYF. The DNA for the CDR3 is TGTGCCAGCAGCGTAGAGGCGGGAGGGAACACAGATACGCAGTATTTT.

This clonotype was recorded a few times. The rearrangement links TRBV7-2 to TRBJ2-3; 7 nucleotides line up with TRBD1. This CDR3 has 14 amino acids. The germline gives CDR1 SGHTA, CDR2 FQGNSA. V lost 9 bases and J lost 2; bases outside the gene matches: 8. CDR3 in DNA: TGTGCCAGTTCGAAGGGACAGTTCACAGATACGCAGTATTTT. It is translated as CASSKGQFTDTQYF.

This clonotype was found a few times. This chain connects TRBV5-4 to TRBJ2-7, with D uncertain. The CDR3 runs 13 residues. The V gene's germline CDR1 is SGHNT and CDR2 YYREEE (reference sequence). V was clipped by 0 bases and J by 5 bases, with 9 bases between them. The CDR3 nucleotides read TGTGCCAGCAGCTTGGAGCCGTTCGACGAGCAGTACTTC. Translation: CASSLEPFDEQYF.

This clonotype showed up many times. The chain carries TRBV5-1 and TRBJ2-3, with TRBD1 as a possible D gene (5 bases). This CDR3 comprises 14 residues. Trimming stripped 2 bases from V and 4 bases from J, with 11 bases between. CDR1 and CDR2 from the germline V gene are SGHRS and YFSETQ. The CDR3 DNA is TGCGCCAGCAGCTTTGGTCAGGGCTCAGATACGCAGTATTTT. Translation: CASSFGQGSDTQYF.

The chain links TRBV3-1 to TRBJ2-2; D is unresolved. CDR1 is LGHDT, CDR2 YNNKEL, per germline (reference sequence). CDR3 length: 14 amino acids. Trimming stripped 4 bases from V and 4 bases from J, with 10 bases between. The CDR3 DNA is TGTGCCAGCAGCCTCCTGAGAAGCACCGGGGAGCTGTTTTTT. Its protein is CASSLLRSTGELFF.

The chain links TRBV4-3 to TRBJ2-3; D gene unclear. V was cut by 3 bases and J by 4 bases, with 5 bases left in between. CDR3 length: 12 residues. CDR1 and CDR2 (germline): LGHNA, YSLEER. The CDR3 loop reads CASSHLADTQYF. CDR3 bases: TGCGCCAGCAGCCATCTAGCAGATACGCAGTATTTT.

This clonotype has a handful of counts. The CDR3 DNA reads TGCAGTGTAACGGGGAAACTGGCGAACACCGGGGAGCTGTTTTTT. It yields the protein CSVTGKLANTGELFF. This chain uses TRBV20-1 with TRBJ2-2, with D possibly TRBD2 on 5 matching bases. This CDR3 region has 15 residues. Germline V CDR1 and CDR2: DFQATT, SNEGSKA (reference sequence). V was trimmed by 7 bases and J by 0 bases, leaving 15 bases between them.

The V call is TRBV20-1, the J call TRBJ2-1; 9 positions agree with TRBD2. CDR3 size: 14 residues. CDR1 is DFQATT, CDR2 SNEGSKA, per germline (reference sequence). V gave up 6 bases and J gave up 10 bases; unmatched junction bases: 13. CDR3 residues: CSAGRTSAVGEQFF. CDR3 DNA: TGCAGTGCGGGGAGGACTAGCGCGGTAGGGGAGCAGTTCTTC.

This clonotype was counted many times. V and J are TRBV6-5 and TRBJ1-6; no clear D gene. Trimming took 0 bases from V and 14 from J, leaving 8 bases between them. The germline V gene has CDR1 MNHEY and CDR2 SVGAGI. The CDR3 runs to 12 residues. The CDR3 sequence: CASSYSAGSLHF. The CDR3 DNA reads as TGTGCCAGCAGTTACTCCGCAGGATCCCTCCACTTT.

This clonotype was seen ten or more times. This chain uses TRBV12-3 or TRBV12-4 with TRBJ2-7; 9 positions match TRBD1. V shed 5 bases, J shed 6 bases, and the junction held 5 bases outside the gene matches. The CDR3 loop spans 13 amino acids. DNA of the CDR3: TGTGCCAGCAGTATCGGACAGGGGAGCGAGCAGTACTTC. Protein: CASSIGQGSEQYF.

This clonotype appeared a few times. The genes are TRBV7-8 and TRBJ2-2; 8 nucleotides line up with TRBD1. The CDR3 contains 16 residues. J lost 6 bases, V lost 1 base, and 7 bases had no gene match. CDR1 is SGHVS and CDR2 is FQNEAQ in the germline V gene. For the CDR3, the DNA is TGTGCCAGCAGCTTAGGTTGGACAGGGTTGGCCGGGGAGCTGTTTTTT. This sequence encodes CASSLGWTGLAGELFF.

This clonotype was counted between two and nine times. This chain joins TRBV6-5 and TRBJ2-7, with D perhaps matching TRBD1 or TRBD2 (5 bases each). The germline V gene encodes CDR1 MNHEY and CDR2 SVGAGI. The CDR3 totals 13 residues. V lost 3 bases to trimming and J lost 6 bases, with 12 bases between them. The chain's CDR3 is CASSYFLGGEQYF. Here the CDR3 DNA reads TGTGCCAGCAGTTATTTTCTTGGGGGCGAGCAGTACTTC.

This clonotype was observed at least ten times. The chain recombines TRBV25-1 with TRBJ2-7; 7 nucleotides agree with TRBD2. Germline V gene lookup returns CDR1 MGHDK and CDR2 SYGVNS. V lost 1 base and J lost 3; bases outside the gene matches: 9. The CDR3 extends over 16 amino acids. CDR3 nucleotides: TGTGCCAGCAGTGAATTTTCGACTAGCAGCCTCTACGAGCAGTACTTC. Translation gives CASSEFSTSSLYEQYF.

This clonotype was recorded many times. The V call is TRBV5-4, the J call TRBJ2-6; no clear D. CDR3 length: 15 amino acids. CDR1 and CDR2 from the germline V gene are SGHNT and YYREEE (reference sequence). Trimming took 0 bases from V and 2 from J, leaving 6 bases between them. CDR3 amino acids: CASSLVDPGANVLTF. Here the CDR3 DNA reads TGTGCCAGCAGCTTGGTGGACCCTGGGGCCAACGTCCTGACTTTC.

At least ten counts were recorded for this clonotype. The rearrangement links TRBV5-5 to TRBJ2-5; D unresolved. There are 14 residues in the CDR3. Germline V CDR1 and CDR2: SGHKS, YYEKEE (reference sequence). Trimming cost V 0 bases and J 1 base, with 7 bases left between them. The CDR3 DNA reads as TGTGCCAGCAGCTTGGACCAAGTCCAAGAGACCCAGTACTTC. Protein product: CASSLDQVQETQYF.

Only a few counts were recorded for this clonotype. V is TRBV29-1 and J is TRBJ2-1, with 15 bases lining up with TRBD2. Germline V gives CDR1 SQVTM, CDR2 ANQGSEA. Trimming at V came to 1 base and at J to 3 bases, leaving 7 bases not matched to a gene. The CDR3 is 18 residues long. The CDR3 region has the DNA TGCAGCGTTGAAGGGGGGACTAGCGGGGGGCCCTACTACAATGAGCAGTTCTTC. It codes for CSVEGGTSGGPYYNEQFF.

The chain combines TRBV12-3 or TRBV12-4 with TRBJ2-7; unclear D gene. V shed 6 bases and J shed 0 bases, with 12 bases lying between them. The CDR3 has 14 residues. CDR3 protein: CASSSQTSSYEQYF. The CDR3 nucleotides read TGTGCCAGCAGCTCTCAGACGAGCTCCTACGAGCAGTACTTC.

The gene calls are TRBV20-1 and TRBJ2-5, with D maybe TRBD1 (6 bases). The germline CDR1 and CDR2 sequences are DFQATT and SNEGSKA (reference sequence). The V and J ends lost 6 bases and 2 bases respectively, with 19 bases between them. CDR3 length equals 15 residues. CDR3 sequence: CSAAPHDRIQETQYF. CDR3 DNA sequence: TGCAGTGCGGCCCCCCACGACAGGATACAAGAGACCCAGTACTTC.

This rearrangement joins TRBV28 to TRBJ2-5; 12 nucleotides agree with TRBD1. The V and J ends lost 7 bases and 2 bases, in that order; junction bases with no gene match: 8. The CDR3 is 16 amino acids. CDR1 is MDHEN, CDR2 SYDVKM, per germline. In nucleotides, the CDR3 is TGTGCCAGCATGAGCCGGGACAGGGGGCATCAAGAGACCCAGTACTTC. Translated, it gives CASMSRDRGHQETQYF.

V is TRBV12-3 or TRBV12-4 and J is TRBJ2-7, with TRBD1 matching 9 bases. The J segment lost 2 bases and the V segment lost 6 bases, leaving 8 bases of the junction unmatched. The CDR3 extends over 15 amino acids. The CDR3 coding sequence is TGTGCCAGCAGGGAGGCCGGGACAGGGACCTACGAGCAGTACTTC. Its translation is CASREAGTGTYEQYF.